This entry concerns a single T cell receptor (beta chain). Trimming cost V 1 base and J 5 bases, with 12 bases left between them. The CDR3 is 15 amino acids. Germline V CDR1 and CDR2: LNHNV, YYDKDF (reference sequence). Assay used: immunoSEQ multiplex PCR; TCRdb lists only in-frame clones, some missing. The sample records approximately 89,000 clones, around 75% being singletons. The data are from a study of blood T cell repertoires in COVID-19. This chain uses TRBV15 with TRBJ2-4; D not resolved. The sequencing sample was made of peripheral blood. This clonotype was sampled from a man aged 70-80 years with acute or convalescent COVID-19. DNA of the CDR3: TGTGCCACCAGCAGAGGCAACCAGTACGAAAACATTCAGTACTTC. Protein: CATSRGNQYENIQYF.